One sample yielded the 14 T cell receptor beta chains listed below, sequenced in a study of OX40 agonist ivuxolimab in advanced cancers. The method behind the library was the immunoSEQ multiplex PCR assay. TCRdb took over this immuneACCESS table, retaining in-frame rearrangements with V and J assigned. Such tables are incomplete; in checked studies, under half of the missing clones stem from an unresolved V gene, and the remainder is unexplained. This sample is represented by roughly 63,000 clones; about 89% of them were singletons. 9% to 15% of the sample is held by the ten biggest clonotypes. The specimen was CD4+ or CD8+ T cells sorted from blood, collected in a trial of the OX40 agonist ivuxolimab. The origin of the receptors is an adult with an advanced solid tumor such as melanoma, head and neck, liver or kidney cancer.

This chain uses TRBV11-2 with TRBJ1-1; D uncertain. V was cut by 5 bases and J by 0 bases, with 13 bases left in between. The CDR3 covers 15 residues. Germline V gives CDR1 SGHAT, CDR2 FQNNGV. CDR3 DNA: TGTGCCAGCAGCGACGAGACGGGGATGAACACTGAAGCTTTCTTT. As protein: CASSDETGMNTEAFF.

This CDR3 is CASSPGTSGLYNEQFF. DNA for the CDR3: TGTGCCAGTAGTCCCGGGACTAGCGGCCTCTACAATGAGCAGTTCTTC. The rearrangement uses TRBV19 and TRBJ2-1; 11 nucleotides agree with TRBD2. Trimming cost V 5 bases and J 3 bases; bases outside gene matches: 6. CDR3 length: 16 amino acids. The germline V gene has CDR1 LNHDA and CDR2 SQIVND (reference sequence).

V usage is TRBV15 and J usage is TRBJ2-7; D gene unclear. There are 14 residues in the CDR3. With 5 bases removed from V and 3 bases from J, the gap between germline ends came to 14 bases. Germline-derived CDR1 and CDR2 are LNHNV and YYDKDF (reference sequence). The DNA of the CDR3 is TGTGCCACCAGCCCCTACGCGGCTAGCTACGAGCAGTACGTC. Its protein is CATSPYAASYEQYV.

The chain has TRBV7-3 and TRBJ2-1; the match to TRBD2 covers 9 bases. CDR1 is SGHTA and CDR2 is FQGTGA in the germline V gene. After removal of 5 bases from V and 1 base from J, the junction contained 3 bases not matched to a gene. The CDR3 is 15 residues long. The CDR3, as DNA: TGTGCCAGCAGCATCACTAGCGGGTCCTACAATGAGCAGTTCTTC. This gives the protein CASSITSGSYNEQFF.

The chain couples TRBV9 to TRBJ2-1; TRBD2 matches at 10 bases. The CDR3 spans 15 residues. CDR1 is SGDLS and CDR2 is YYNGEE in the germline V gene. Trimming removed 3 bases from V and 5 bases from J; junction bases left unmatched: 5. The CDR3, as DNA: TGTGCCAGCAGCGCCGGGACTAGCGATCACAATGAGCAGTTCTTC. Translating gives CASSAGTSDHNEQFF.

The table lists this clone with a few counts. The rearrangement links TRBV5-5 to TRBJ1-2; D ambiguous. Trimming removed 0 bases from V and 1 base from J, with 4 bases in between. CDR1 and CDR2 from the germline V gene are SGHKS and YYEKEE (reference sequence). This CDR3 is built from 13 residues. DNA for the CDR3: TGTGCCAGCAGCTTGGACGTTAACTATGGCTACACCTTC. Amino acid sequence: CASSLDVNYGYTF.

The CDR3 bases are TGTGCCAGCAGCTTAGTAGCGGGAGACGACGAGCAGTACTTC. This codes for CASSLVAGDDEQYF. V usage is TRBV7-9 and J usage is TRBJ2-7, with 9 bases that match TRBD2. Germline V gene sequence: CDR1 SEHNR, CDR2 FQNEAQ (reference sequence). V lost 1 base, J lost 5 bases, and 3 bases stayed unmatched. The CDR3 is made up of 14 amino acids.

The chain carries TRBV14 and TRBJ2-1; 8 bases align to TRBD2. CDR1 is SGHDN and CDR2 is FVKESK in the germline V gene. V was clipped by 1 base and J by 7 bases; unmatched bases: 6. There are 15 residues in the CDR3. The CDR3 spells CASSQVQRELNEQFF. CDR3 sequence (DNA): TGTGCCAGCAGCCAAGTCCAGCGGGAGTTAAATGAGCAGTTCTTC.

The chain uses TRBV18 and TRBJ2-4; tentatively, D is TRBD2 (6 bases). CDR1 and CDR2 from the germline V gene are KGHSH and LQKENI. Trimming took 2 bases from V and 2 from J, leaving 13 bases between them. CDR3 size: 16 residues. CDR3 coding DNA: TGTGCCAGCTCACCAATTGGGGGAGGAACCAAAAACATTCAGTACTTC. It specifies CASSPIGGGTKNIQYF. Variable domain in full (rest from reference TRBV18 and TRBJ2-4): NAGVMQNPRHLVRRRGQEARLRCSPMKGHSHVYWYRQLPEEGLKFMVYLQKENIIDESGMPKERFSAEFPKEGPSILRIQQVVRGDSAAYFCASSPIGGGTKNIQYFGAGTRLSVL.

The chain couples TRBV4-3 to TRBJ1-5, with D possibly matching TRBD1 (6 bases). The V gene's germline CDR1 is LGHNA and CDR2 YSLEER. The germline V and J ends were trimmed by 0 bases and 5 bases, with 14 bases remaining between them. The CDR3 contains 16 residues. Here the CDR3 reads CASSQDFRGADQPQHF. The CDR3, as DNA: TGCGCCAGCAGCCAAGACTTTCGGGGGGCTGATCAGCCCCAGCATTTT.

The rearrangement joins TRBV13 to TRBJ2-2; 11 positions agree with TRBD1. Germline CDR1 and CDR2: PRHDT and FYEKMQ (reference sequence). The ends lost 5 bases at V and 6 bases at J; junction bases unmatched: 8. CDR3 length equals 16 residues. The CDR3 loop is CASSLGTGGVSGELFF. Written as DNA, the CDR3 is TGTGCCAGCAGCCTGGGGACAGGGGGGGTATCCGGGGAGCTGTTTTTT.

This clone turned up a few times. This chain links TRBV9 with TRBJ2-1; the match to TRBD2 covers 7 bases. The V gene end was trimmed by 5 bases and the J gene end by 8 bases; junction bases not matched to a gene: 10. Germline V gene lookup returns CDR1 SGDLS and CDR2 YYNGEE. CDR3 length: 14 amino acids. CDR3 DNA: TGTGCCAGCAGTCTGGGGGGGTTCAGCGATGAGCAGTTCTTC. Amino acid sequence: CASSLGGFSDEQFF.

This clone was observed a few times. The rearrangement links TRBV5-6 to TRBJ1-1; possible D gene TRBD1, 6 bases. Germline V gene sequence: CDR1 SGHDT, CDR2 YYEEEE. V gave up 4 bases and J gave up 6 bases, with 13 bases separating them. The CDR3 extends over 13 amino acids. In DNA, the CDR3 is TGTGCCAGCAGCCTGGGGGGGCGATCTGAAGCTTTCTTT. It specifies CASSLGGRSEAFF.

The chain carries TRBV7-2 and TRBJ2-7; D ambiguous. Trimming cost V 1 base and J 4 bases, with 14 bases left between them. The CDR3 consists of 15 residues. The V gene's germline CDR1 is SGHTA and CDR2 FQGNSA. CDR3 bases: TGTGCCAGCAGCTTAGGCTTTCTTGAGCTGTACGAGCAGTACTTC. The encoded protein is CASSLGFLELYEQYF.